The source of this T cell receptor (beta chain) is a study of blood T cell repertoires in COVID-19. Germline values: CDR1 SGDLS, CDR2 YYNGEE. There are 15 residues in the CDR3. V gave up 5 bases and J gave up 2 bases; unmatched junction bases: 4. The data were produced by immunoSEQ multiplex PCR, yet TCRdb's version contains in-frame clones alone and is incomplete. The sample holds under 200,000 clones; 80% are singletons and the top ten take about 3.7%. Sequenced material: PBMCs or T cells enriched from blood (not recorded which). This clonotype originated in a woman aged 55-69 years who had recovered from COVID-19. The chain has TRBV9 and TRBJ1-5, with 10 bases lining up with TRBD1. For the CDR3, the DNA is TGTGCCAGCAGTTTTGGGACAGGGGGCAATCAGCCCCAGCATTTT. As protein: CASSFGTGGNQPQHF.